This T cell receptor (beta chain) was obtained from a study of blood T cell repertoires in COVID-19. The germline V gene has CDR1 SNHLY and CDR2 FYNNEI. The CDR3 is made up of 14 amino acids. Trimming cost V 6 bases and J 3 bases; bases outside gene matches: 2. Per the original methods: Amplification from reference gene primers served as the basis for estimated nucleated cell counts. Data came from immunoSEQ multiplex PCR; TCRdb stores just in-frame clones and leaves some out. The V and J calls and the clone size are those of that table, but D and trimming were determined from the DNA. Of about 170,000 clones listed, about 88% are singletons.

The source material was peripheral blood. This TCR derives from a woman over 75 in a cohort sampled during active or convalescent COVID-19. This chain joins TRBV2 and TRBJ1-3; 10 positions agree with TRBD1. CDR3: CASSWTGGGNTIYF. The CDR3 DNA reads TGTGCCAGCAGCTGGACAGGGGGTGGAAACACCATATATTTT.